The 25 T cell receptor beta chains in this list originate from one sample, sequenced in a study of shared clonotypes between healthy human individuals. Profiled with immunoSEQ multiplex PCR; TCRdb holds only in-frame clones, not every one. The sample has roughly 850,000 clones, roughly 96% seen once. It was CD45RO-negative cells, positively selected for CCR7, that made up naive CD8 cells, with terminally differentiated effector memory CD45RA+ cells excluded. What was sequenced was naive CD8+ T cells sorted from blood. These receptors were obtained from a man younger than 40 in good health.

The chain has TRBV27 and TRBJ1-1; the match to TRBD1 covers 7 bases. Germline lookup yields CDR1 MNHEY and CDR2 SMNVEV (reference sequence). V lost 2 bases, J lost 0 bases, and 3 bases stayed unmatched. CDR3 length equals 15 residues. In nucleotides, the CDR3 is TGTGCCAGCAGTTTACGCACAGGGGTGAACACTGAAGCTTTCTTT. This encodes CASSLRTGVNTEAFF.

V usage is TRBV13 and J usage is TRBJ1-1; D perhaps matches TRBD1 (6 bases). Germline V CDR1 and CDR2: PRHDT, FYEKMQ (reference sequence). V dropped 4 bases and J dropped 1 base, with 13 bases sitting between them. CDR3 length: 15 residues. The CDR3 loop reads CASSSPGVENTEAFF. CDR3 sequence (DNA): TGTGCCAGCAGCTCCCCAGGGGTCGAGAACACTGAAGCTTTCTTT.

The chain has TRBV7-8 and TRBJ2-1; 7 bases line up with TRBD2. V gave up 8 bases and J gave up 0 bases; unmatched junction bases: 7. The germline CDR1 and CDR2 sequences are SGHVS and FQNEAQ. The CDR3 extends over 15 amino acids. CDR3 protein: CASGRGPSSYNEQFF. For the CDR3, the DNA is TGTGCCAGCGGGAGGGGACCGAGCTCCTACAATGAGCAGTTCTTC.

This clone was observed a single time. V is TRBV2 and J is TRBJ2-7; D perhaps matches TRBD1 (5 bases). V dropped 8 bases and J dropped 3 bases, with 8 bases sitting between them. The CDR3 runs to 11 residues. Germline values: CDR1 SNHLY, CDR2 FYNNEI. The CDR3 loop is CASLGDYEQYF. CDR3 nucleotide sequence: TGTGCCAGCCTAGGGGACTACGAGCAGTACTTC.

The chain uses TRBV15 and TRBJ2-5; 12 bases are shared with TRBD2. V lost 5 bases to trimming and J lost 2 bases; unmatched junction nucleotides: 12. Germline V gene lookup returns CDR1 LNHNV and CDR2 YYDKDF (reference sequence). This CDR3 spans 18 amino acids. The CDR3 region has the DNA TGTGCCACCAGCGACCGCTATGGGACTAGCGGGCTGCAAGAGACCCAGTACTTC. As protein: CATSDRYGTSGLQETQYF.

The chain is built from TRBV9 and TRBJ2-4; 9 bases agree with TRBD1. This CDR3 is built from 14 residues. Per the germline V gene, CDR1 is SGDLS and CDR2 is YYNGEE. The trim removed 3 bases at V and 8 bases at J, leaving 6 bases unmatched. The CDR3 loop reads CASSEQGARDIQYF. The DNA for the CDR3 is TGTGCCAGCAGCGAACAGGGGGCCAGGGACATTCAGTACTTC.

J is TRBJ2-1 and V is TRBV4-3; 8 bases map to TRBD1. The CDR3 consists of 15 residues. V was clipped by 0 bases and J by 8 bases; unmatched bases: 6. Germline V gives CDR1 LGHNA, CDR2 YSLEER. The CDR3 region has the DNA TGCGCCAGCAGCCAAGACAGGGGGCTCTTCTATGAGCAGTTCTTC. Its translation is CASSQDRGLFYEQFF.

In its sample, this clone was seen once. The chain combines TRBV4-2 with TRBJ2-1, with TRBD2 identical over 10 bases. The CDR3 covers 17 residues. With V trimmed by 1 base and J by 0 bases, 3 bases remained unmatched. CDR1 and CDR2 from the germline V gene are LGHNA and YNFKEQ. In nucleotides, the CDR3 is TGTGCCAGCAGCCAAGGTCTAGCGGGGGACTCCTACAATGAGCAGTTCTTC. Translating it yields CASSQGLAGDSYNEQFF.

This chain uses TRBV28 with TRBJ1-1; D is unresolved. The germline CDR1 and CDR2 sequences are MDHEN and SYDVKM. V was shortened by 3 bases and J by 1 base, with 12 bases between the two germline ends. This CDR3 is built from 15 residues. CDR3 amino acids: CASSFFVGSNTEAFF. CDR3 DNA: TGTGCCAGCAGTTTTTTCGTTGGGTCGAACACTGAAGCTTTCTTT.

This rearrangement joins TRBV11-2 to TRBJ2-7; D is possibly TRBD1 or TRBD2 (5 bases each). The CDR3 is made up of 12 amino acids. Germline values: CDR1 SGHAT, CDR2 FQNNGV. Between the trimmed V and J ends, which lost 7 bases and 6 bases, there was a span of 13 bases. CDR3 protein: CASTLTGLEQYF. The CDR3 region has the DNA TGTGCCAGCACCCTAACAGGACTCGAGCAGTACTTC. The full variable domain, rest sourced from reference TRBV11-2 and TRBJ2-7, is EAGVAQSPRYKIIEKRQSVAFWCNPISGHATLYWYQQILGQGPKLLIQFQNNGVVDDSQLPKDRFSAERLKGVDSTLKIQPAKLEDSAVYLCASTLTGLEQYFGPGTRLTVT.

The V and J genes are TRBV2 and TRBJ2-2, with D unresolved. The V gene's germline CDR1 is SNHLY and CDR2 FYNNEI. This CDR3 comprises 13 residues. V gave up 0 bases and J gave up 5 bases, with 4 bases separating them. CDR3 sequence (DNA): TGTGCCAGCAGTGAAGCTGGGACCGGGGAGCTGTTTTTT. Translated, it gives CASSEAGTGELFF.

V gene TRBV7-9 combines with J gene TRBJ2-5; D perhaps matches TRBD2 (6 bases). CDR1 is SEHNR, CDR2 FQNEAQ, per germline (reference sequence). The CDR3 contains 16 residues. V was cut by 3 bases and J by 5 bases, with 19 bases left in between. The CDR3 is CASSLNRETILETQYF. The CDR3, as DNA: TGTGCCAGCAGCTTGAACCGGGAGACTATTCTGGAGACCCAGTACTTC.

For this clone: Other nucleotide sequences in the sample specify the same CDR3. The chain recombines TRBV5-1 with TRBJ2-7; TRBD1 agrees at 7 bases. CDR1 is SGHRS, CDR2 YFSETQ, per germline. The CDR3 is made up of 14 amino acids. V lost 0 bases to trimming and J lost 3 bases; unmatched junction nucleotides: 3. This CDR3 is CASSLGDSSYEQYF. CDR3 coding DNA: TGCGCCAGCAGCTTGGGGGACAGTAGCTACGAGCAGTACTTC.

A single count supports this clone. The gene calls are TRBV21-1 and TRBJ1-1; the DNA was not used to check the table's D call, TRBD1. TRBV21-1 is a pseudogene locus. The CDR3 runs 16 residues. The CDR3 region is CASSKGSQGMNTEAFF. The CDR3 DNA reads TGTGCCAGCAGCAAAGGGTCACAGGGGATGAACACTGAAGCTTTCTTT.

The chain joins TRBV27 to TRBJ2-1, with D unclear. This CDR3 is 13 amino acids long. Per germline, CDR1 MNHEY and CDR2 SMNVEV (reference sequence). V dropped 4 bases and J dropped 11 bases, with 15 bases sitting between them. The CDR3 DNA follows: TGTGCCAGCAGTTCAGTGACATTCCTTCAGCAGTTCTTC. It encodes CASSSVTFLQQFF.

V gene TRBV28 combines with J gene TRBJ1-1; 9 bases fit TRBD1. Germline V CDR1 and CDR2: MDHEN, SYDVKM. This CDR3 has 16 residues. J was trimmed by 7 bases and V by 2 bases; bases with no gene match: 11. The CDR3 DNA follows: TGTGCCAGCAGTTTAAATTCGGGACAGGGAGGCTTTGAAGCTTTCTTT. It yields the protein CASSLNSGQGGFEAFF.

This clone was observed a single time. The gene calls are TRBV7-5 and TRBJ2-3; TRBD2, the D gene given by the table, was not confirmed from the DNA. TRBV7-5 is reported as a pseudogene. The CDR3 has 12 amino acids. CDR3: CARSLYLDTQYF. CDR3 sequence (DNA): TGTGCCAGAAGCTTATATCTTGATACGCAGTATTTT.

This chain links TRBV7-2 with TRBJ1-5; the D is unclear. V was cut by 4 bases and J by 4 bases, with 5 bases left in between. The CDR3 has 12 residues. Germline-derived CDR1 and CDR2 are SGHTA and FQGNSA. CDR3 region: CASSSPNQPQHF. The CDR3 DNA is TGTGCCAGCAGCTCCCCGAATCAGCCCCAGCATTTT. Full variable domain (rest looked up from reference TRBV7-2 and TRBJ1-5): GAGVSQSPSNKVTEKGKDVELRCDPISGHTALYWYRQSLGQGLEFLIYFQGNSAPDKSGLPSDRFSAERTGGSVSTLTIQRTQQEDSAVYLCASSSPNQPQHFGDGTRLSIL.

This clone appeared a single time. The chain is built from TRBV6-4 and TRBJ2-1; D is possibly TRBD1 or TRBD2 (5 bases each). With 2 bases removed from V and 4 bases from J, the gap between germline ends came to 18 bases. The CDR3 runs to 17 residues. Per germline, CDR1 MRHNA and CDR2 SNTAGT. CDR3 residues: CASSDDRDPEEYNEQFF. Written as DNA, the CDR3 is TGTGCCAGCAGTGACGACCGGGACCCCGAAGAATACAATGAGCAGTTCTTC.

The V and J genes are TRBV7-9 and TRBJ1-2, with a possible D match to TRBD1 (5 bases). V lost 3 bases and J lost 5, with 16 bases in between. The CDR3 is 15 amino acids. Per the germline V gene, CDR1 is SEHNR and CDR2 is FQNEAQ (reference sequence). The CDR3 is CASSFSGQGKYGYTF. In DNA, the CDR3 is TGTGCCAGCAGCTTTTCAGGTCAGGGAAAGTATGGCTACACCTTC.

V usage is TRBV27 and J usage is TRBJ2-1; 7 bases are a match to TRBD1. Losses at the gene ends were 3 bases for V and 8 bases for J; bases not matched to a gene: 4. Looked up from germline, CDR1 is MNHEY and CDR2 is SMNVEV (reference sequence). This CDR3 contains 13 residues. CDR3 DNA sequence: TGTGCCAGCAGTTTTAACAGGGGCTATGAGCAGTTCTTC. It yields the protein CASSFNRGYEQFF.

The genes are TRBV19 and TRBJ2-1, with D unclear. The V and J ends lost 6 bases and 3 bases respectively, with 21 bases between them. This CDR3 contains 17 residues. Germline V gene lookup returns CDR1 LNHDA and CDR2 SQIVND (reference sequence). The CDR3 region is CASRTFHGTTDYNEQFF. CDR3 in DNA: TGTGCCAGTAGAACATTCCATGGTACTACAGACTACAATGAGCAGTTCTTC.

A single count supports this clone. V is TRBV5-1 and J is TRBJ2-2; TRBD2 agrees at 7 bases. V lost 9 bases to trimming and J lost 5 bases; unmatched junction nucleotides: 13. CDR3 length equals 15 residues. CDR1 is SGHRS and CDR2 is YFSETQ in the germline V gene. The CDR3 DNA follows: TGCGCCACCGCAACGGCGGGAGCGGAAACCGGGGAGCTGTTTTTT. This codes for CATATAGAETGELFF.

The gene calls are TRBV5-1 and TRBJ2-1; D gene unclear. CDR3 size: 12 residues. CDR1 is SGHRS and CDR2 is YFSETQ in the germline V gene. Trimming pared 0 bases from V and 8 bases from J, leaving 6 bases between. CDR3 amino acids: CASSLADDEQFF. The CDR3 DNA is TGCGCCAGCAGCTTGGCCGACGATGAGCAGTTCTTC.

The chain combines TRBV29-1 with TRBJ2-1; unclear D gene. Germline V gives CDR1 SQVTM, CDR2 ANQGSEA. V was cut by 4 bases and J by 5 bases, with 15 bases left in between. This CDR3 region has 14 residues. The CDR3 protein is CSVVLGWMHNEQFF. CDR3 nucleotides: TGCAGCGTTGTATTGGGGTGGATGCACAATGAGCAGTTCTTC.